A single sample gave rise to the 22 T cell receptor beta chains below, sequenced in a study of identical twins. In TCRdb, the 5' RACE reads were re-called with MiXCR into one record per CDR3 protein. The sample includes over 550,000 distinct CDR3 sequences, about 7.6% of them seen just once. These same data were also listed under a study on yellow fever vaccine responses in identical twins.

Material for sequencing was PBMCs. The receptors here all came from a woman younger than 35 in good health.

This clonotype was seen a handful of times. J is TRBJ1-4 and V is TRBV3-1; D gene uncertain. The CDR3 length is 14 residues. From germline, CDR1 is LGHDT and CDR2 YNNKEL (reference sequence). V was pared by 4 bases and J by 4 bases, with 10 bases between. This chain's CDR3 is CASSRRDFNEKLFF. CDR3 bases: TGTGCCAGCAGCCGCCGGGATTTTAATGAAAAACTGTTTTTT.

A word on this clonotype: Just one base apart from a much larger clone, this may be a read error. The chain is built from TRBV29-1 and TRBJ2-5, with D hard to call. The V and J ends lost 7 bases and 2 bases respectively, with 17 bases between them. The CDR3 has 14 amino acids. Germline CDR1 is SQVTM and CDR2 is ANQGSEA. The CDR3 DNA follows: TGCAGCGGGTTCATCACGGGCCTTCAAGAGACCCAGTACTTC. Translating gives CSGFITGLQETQYF.

This clonotype came up many times. The chain couples TRBV28 to TRBJ1-1, with 9 bases matching TRBD1. The V gene end was trimmed by 6 bases and the J gene end by 1 base; junction bases not matched to a gene: 6. Germline lookup yields CDR1 MDHEN and CDR2 SYDVKM. The CDR3 consists of 15 residues. Written as DNA, the CDR3 is TGTGCCAGCAGCCCTGGGGACAGGGCGAACACTGAAGCTTTCTTT. This sequence encodes CASSPGDRANTEAFF.

The genes are TRBV15 and TRBJ2-5; 8 bases align to TRBD1. The CDR3 is made up of 15 amino acids. Germline-derived CDR1 and CDR2 are LNHNV and YYDKDF (reference sequence). V lost 3 bases, J lost 3 bases, and 6 bases stayed unmatched. CDR3 sequence reads: CATSSLDRDEETQYF. CDR3 bases: TGTGCCACCAGCAGCCTGGACAGGGACGAAGAGACCCAGTACTTC.

In nucleotides, the CDR3 is TGTGCCAGCTTGGGGACAGGAACTGAAGCTTTCTTT. It translates to CASLGTGTEAFF. The chain has TRBV7-8 and TRBJ1-1; TRBD1 agrees at 8 bases. Trimming took 8 bases from V and 5 from J; bases not matched to a gene: 4. CDR1 is SGHVS and CDR2 is FQNEAQ in the germline V gene. This CDR3 region has 12 residues.

This clonotype was seen a handful of times. This chain uses TRBV28 with TRBJ1-1; 7 bases agree with TRBD1. The CDR3 covers 15 residues. V shed 7 bases and J 0 bases; nucleotides not matched to a gene: 8. The germline gives CDR1 MDHEN, CDR2 SYDVKM. The CDR3 region has the DNA TGTGCCAGCATATACAGGGGTGGGATGAACACTGAAGCTTTCTTT. It yields the protein CASIYRGGMNTEAFF.

This clonotype was counted many times. V and J are TRBV15 and TRBJ1-5; 7 bases are shared with TRBD1. V shed 4 bases, J shed 0 bases, and the junction held 3 bases outside the gene matches. CDR1 LNHNV and CDR2 YYDKDF come from the germline V gene (reference sequence). The CDR3 loop spans 15 amino acids. The CDR3 DNA reads as TGTGCCACCAGCAAAGGGGACAGTAGCAATCAGCCCCAGCATTTT. Amino acid sequence: CATSKGDSSNQPQHF.

This clonotype has just one count. The V call is TRBV7-9, the J call TRBJ2-5; weak D call: TRBD2 (6 bases). Germline values: CDR1 SEHNR, CDR2 FQNEAQ (reference sequence). The CDR3 consists of 14 residues. With 6 bases removed from V and 1 base from J, the gap between germline ends came to 12 bases. Here the CDR3 DNA reads TGTGCCAGCAGTTCCGGACTAACCCAAGAGACCCAGTACTTC. Translated: CASSSGLTQETQYF.

This clonotype was seen a handful of times. The chain is built from TRBV7-9 and TRBJ2-4; TRBD2 aligns across 8 bases. The germline gives CDR1 SEHNR, CDR2 FQNEAQ (reference sequence). Trimming removed 4 bases from V and 8 bases from J; junction bases left unmatched: 1. CDR3 size: 12 residues. In DNA, the CDR3 is TGTGCCAGCAGCTCGGGGGGGGACATTCAGTACTTC. Translated, it gives CASSSGGDIQYF.

This clonotype has just a few counts. This chain uses TRBV5-1 with TRBJ2-2; D not certain. V lost 0 bases to trimming and J lost 6 bases, with 15 bases between them. CDR1 and CDR2 from the germline V gene are SGHRS and YFSETQ. The CDR3 has 16 amino acids. The CDR3 bases are TGCGCCAGCAGCTTGGGTGTGGATCCGGTGGCCGGGGAGCTGTTTTTT. Translated: CASSLGVDPVAGELFF.

This clonotype was counted between two and nine times. The genes are TRBV6-1 and TRBJ1-2, with TRBD1 as a possible D gene (6 bases). Germline loops: CDR1 MNHNS, CDR2 SASEGT. The CDR3 extends over 14 amino acids. Between the trimmed V and J ends, which lost 5 bases and 2 bases, there was a span of 12 bases. CDR3: CASSTDSRNYGYTF. As DNA, the CDR3 is TGTGCCAGCAGTACGGACAGTCGGAACTATGGCTACACCTTC.

This clonotype was counted at least ten times. The chain couples TRBV20-1 to TRBJ2-3; the D is unclear. Trimming shortened V by 4 bases and J by 2 bases, and 10 bases separated the two germline ends. CDR1 is DFQATT, CDR2 SNEGSKA, per germline (reference sequence). The CDR3 is 13 residues long. CDR3 nucleotides: TGCAGTGCTACAGACGATAACACAGATACGCAGTATTTT. It specifies CSATDDNTDTQYF.

The table lists this clonotype with many counts. V and J are TRBV2 and TRBJ2-3; D unresolved. Trimming took off 3 bases at V and 6 bases at J, with 16 bases between the two ends. The CDR3 length is 15 residues. Germline V gene sequence: CDR1 SNHLY, CDR2 FYNNEI. This chain's CDR3 is CASSEGPNVGDTQYF. In DNA form, the CDR3 reads TGTGCCAGCAGTGAGGGTCCTAATGTAGGGGATACGCAGTATTTT.

The sample holds many counts of this clonotype. This rearrangement joins TRBV20-1 to TRBJ2-1; 8 nucleotides agree with TRBD2. CDR3 length: 16 amino acids. The trim removed 5 bases at V and 1 base at J, leaving 10 bases unmatched. Germline CDR1 is DFQATT and CDR2 is SNEGSKA (reference sequence). The CDR3 DNA follows: TGCAGTGCTTTCCCAGCGGGGGATGGGTCCTACAATGAGCAGTTCTTC. Translating gives CSAFPAGDGSYNEQFF.

This clonotype has only a few counts. The chain carries TRBV9 and TRBJ2-5, with D hard to call. The CDR3 totals 12 residues. Trimming removed 0 bases from V and 2 bases from J, with 2 bases in between. In germline, CDR1 is SGDLS, CDR2 YYNGEE. The CDR3 DNA sequence: TGTGCCAGCAGCGTAGAACAAGAGACCCAGTACTTC. The encoded protein is CASSVEQETQYF.

This clonotype was observed at least ten times. This chain uses TRBV7-9 with TRBJ2-7; D gene unclear. Germline V gives CDR1 SEHNR, CDR2 FQNEAQ (reference sequence). V lost 1 base and J 3 bases, leaving 4 bases between the germline ends. The CDR3 is made up of 12 amino acids. The CDR3 DNA sequence: TGTGCCAGCAGCTTAGGCTTCTACGAGCAGTACTTC. Residues: CASSLGFYEQYF.

This clonotype was found a few times. The rearrangement joins TRBV27 to TRBJ2-6; tentatively, D is TRBD1 (5 bases). The CDR3 has 17 amino acids. V lost 1 base and J 3 bases, leaving 13 bases between the germline ends. CDR1 is MNHEY, CDR2 SMNVEV, per germline (reference sequence). This chain's CDR3 is CASSLWARTNGANVLTF. The CDR3 DNA sequence: TGTGCCAGCAGTTTATGGGCCAGGACAAATGGGGCCAACGTCCTGACTTTC.

The chain is built from TRBV20-1 and TRBJ2-1; D possibly corresponds to TRBD1 (5 bases). V gave up 2 bases and J gave up 9 bases, with 11 bases separating them. The CDR3 runs to 12 residues. CDR1 DFQATT and CDR2 SNEGSKA come from the germline V gene (reference sequence). This chain's CDR3 is CSARTQGGEQFF. In DNA, the CDR3 is TGCAGTGCTAGAACCCAGGGTGGTGAGCAGTTCTTC.

For this clonotype: One base away lies a much larger clone, so this may be a sequencing read error. V and J are TRBV20-1 and TRBJ2-2; D is undetermined. There are 16 residues in the CDR3. Germline lookup yields CDR1 DFQATT and CDR2 SNEGSKA (reference sequence). CDR3: CCARDQGGPNTGELFF. CDR3 coding DNA: TGCTGTGCTAGAGATCAAGGCGGACCGAACACCGGGGAGCTGTTTTTT.

The genes are TRBV7-9 and TRBJ2-2; 7 nucleotides line up with TRBD2. The V gene's germline CDR1 is SEHNR and CDR2 FQNEAQ (reference sequence). This CDR3 contains 15 residues. Trimming cost V 5 bases and J 2 bases; bases outside gene matches: 5. This chain's CDR3 is CASSTRGVNTGELFF. The DNA for the CDR3 is TGTGCCAGCAGCACCCGGGGGGTCAACACCGGGGAGCTGTTTTTT.

This clonotype appeared many times. The rearrangement joins TRBV15 to TRBJ2-7; D not resolved. Germline V gene lookup returns CDR1 LNHNV and CDR2 YYDKDF (reference sequence). The CDR3 spans 15 residues. V lost 5 bases to trimming and J lost 0 bases, with 14 bases between them. CDR3 amino acids: CATSLRVDSSYEQYF. The CDR3 bases are TGTGCCACCAGCCTTCGGGTGGATAGCTCCTACGAGCAGTACTTC.

In this sample, this clonotype turned up a few times. V gene TRBV12-3 or TRBV12-4 combines with J gene TRBJ2-1; D gene uncertain. V was shortened by 3 bases and J by 9 bases, with 9 bases between the two germline ends. CDR3 length: 12 amino acids. Here the CDR3 reads CASSLGISEQFF. The CDR3 coding sequence is TGTGCCAGCAGTTTGGGGATCAGTGAGCAGTTCTTC.